This T cell receptor (beta chain) was identified during a study of blood T cell repertoires in COVID-19. Study as a whole: Specimens from acute and convalescent COVID-19 originated in the United States, Italy and Spain. T cells, B-cell-depleted T cells, or PBMCs supplied cDNA or gDNA.

This CDR3 contains 15 residues. J was trimmed by 4 bases and V by 7 bases; bases with no gene match: 12. Per the germline V gene, CDR1 is MNHEY and CDR2 is SVGAGI. Patients in Seattle were enrolled during active infection, then followed longitudinally. Per the original data handling: For nucleated cells, counts were estimated from reference gene primer amplification. Libraries were prepared by immunoSEQ multiplex PCR; TCRdb keeps only in-frame clonotypes and omits some of them. The V and J calls and clone size are taken from that table; D and trimming were inferred from the DNA. This repertoire shows 200,000 to 250,000 clones, 86% found once; its top ten account for 10%.

The receptor was derived from a woman aged 45-60 years with COVID-19, enrolled during active disease. The sequenced material came from peripheral blood. The gene calls are TRBV6-5 and TRBJ1-1, with 7 bases identical to TRBD1. CDR3 DNA sequence: TGTGCCAGCAACCCTATGGGGCAGGGGGGCACTGAAGCTTTCTTT. Translation: CASNPMGQGGTEAFF.